A single TCR beta chain is shown here with its context. This entry belongs to a study of human T cells and chemical hapten exposure. There are 15 residues in the CDR3. Germline lookup yields CDR1 LGHDT and CDR2 YNNKEL (reference sequence). V shed 3 bases, J shed 4 bases, and the junction held 6 bases outside the gene matches. One entry per CDR3 protein results from TCRdb running MiXCR on the 5' RACE reads. The sample lists 120,000 to 150,000 distinct CDR3 sequences; 3.5% to 5% were seen once. It was unfractionated whole blood from which total RNA was extracted. V is TRBV3-1 and J is TRBJ2-3, with 8 bases that match TRBD2. This TCR derives from a female donor in good health. CDR3 bases: TGTGCCAGCAGCCAGACAGCGGGGGCGGCAGATACGCAGTATTTT. Protein product: CASSQTAGAADTQYF.